The 15 T cell receptor beta chains below come from one sample, sequenced in a study of blood T cell repertoires in COVID-19. Data came from immunoSEQ multiplex PCR; TCRdb stores just in-frame clones and leaves some out. This table holds around 47,000 clones, approximately 85% found once. Sequenced: peripheral blood. These receptors were obtained from a woman older than 75 with COVID-19, enrolled during active disease.

This clone was detected only once. The genes are TRBV6-2 or TRBV6-3 and TRBJ2-7; D gene uncertain. V lost 2 bases and J lost 3, with 5 bases in between. Germline assignment: CDR1 MNHEY and CDR2 SVGEGT. CDR3 length equals 12 residues. Here the CDR3 DNA reads TGTGCCAGCAGTTACCCAGACTACGAGCAGTACTTC. It yields the protein CASSYPDYEQYF.

This clone was observed once. The J gene is TRBJ2-3, the V gene TRBV6-5; the match to TRBD2 covers 7 bases. The junction had 5 bases not matched to a gene; V was cut back by 2 bases and J by 6 bases. Per the germline V gene, CDR1 is MNHEY and CDR2 is SVGAGI. The CDR3 has 14 amino acids. The CDR3 DNA reads as TGTGCCAGCAGTTACCTCGGGAGGACGGATACGCAGTATTTT. This gives the protein CASSYLGRTDTQYF.

The rearrangement uses TRBV28 and TRBJ2-7; 9 bases fit TRBD1. V lost 5 bases and J lost 3; bases outside the gene matches: 5. The CDR3 is 14 amino acids. Germline lookup yields CDR1 MDHEN and CDR2 SYDVKM. The CDR3 protein is CASSRGTGSYEQYF. In DNA, the CDR3 is TGTGCCAGCAGTCGCGGGACAGGGAGCTACGAGCAGTACTTC.

This clone was seen a single time. The chain uses TRBV15 and TRBJ2-7; 7 nucleotides line up with TRBD2. V was clipped by 1 base and J by 6 bases; unmatched bases: 9. Germline CDR1 is LNHNV and CDR2 is YYDKDF (reference sequence). CDR3 length equals 15 residues. This CDR3 reads CATSRGGGRSGEQYF. The CDR3 DNA reads TGTGCCACCAGCAGAGGCGGCGGGAGAAGTGGCGAGCAGTACTTC.

This clone was detected a few times. The rearrangement joins TRBV27 to TRBJ1-5, with D possibly matching TRBD1 (5 bases). The CDR3 has 15 amino acids. The germline V gene has CDR1 MNHEY and CDR2 SMNVEV (reference sequence). V dropped 7 bases and J dropped 4 bases, with 17 bases sitting between them. The DNA of the CDR3 is TGTGCCAGCACCTCCGGTGGGGGGTTAAATCAGCCCCAGCATTTT. Protein product: CASTSGGGLNQPQHF.

The V call is TRBV7-9, the J call TRBJ2-3, with 8 bases that match TRBD2. V was pared by 0 bases and J by 2 bases, with 4 bases of the junction left unmatched. CDR1 is SEHNR and CDR2 is FQNEAQ in the germline V gene (reference sequence). The CDR3 length is 16 residues. In DNA, the CDR3 is TGTGCCAGCAGCTTAGCCACTAGCGGAAACACAGATACGCAGTATTTT. Its protein product is CASSLATSGNTDTQYF.

The chain has TRBV28 and TRBJ2-2; 11 positions agree with TRBD2. Germline assignment: CDR1 MDHEN and CDR2 SYDVKM. CDR3 length equals 18 residues. The trim removed 0 bases at V and 6 bases at J, leaving 9 bases unmatched. CDR3 protein: CASSLWGTSGPSPGELFF. CDR3 nucleotide sequence: TGTGCCAGCAGTTTATGGGGGACTAGCGGACCGAGCCCCGGGGAGCTGTTTTTT.

The J gene is TRBJ2-7, the V gene TRBV7-9; 7 nucleotides agree with TRBD1. Germline assignment: CDR1 SEHNR and CDR2 FQNEAQ (reference sequence). This CDR3 has 13 amino acids. V lost 6 bases to trimming and J lost 5 bases; unmatched junction nucleotides: 7. This chain's CDR3 is CASRPTGLDEQYF. CDR3 bases: TGTGCCAGCAGACCGACAGGGCTGGACGAGCAGTACTTC.

This chain connects TRBV5-1 to TRBJ1-2, with TRBD1 identical over 7 bases. The CDR3 has 13 amino acids. CDR1 is SGHRS and CDR2 is YFSETQ in the germline V gene. V trimming: 2 bases; J trimming: 6 bases; junction bases outside the gene matches: 4. CDR3 amino acids: CASSLQGKDGYTF. The CDR3 nucleotides read TGCGCCAGCAGCTTACAGGGGAAGGATGGCTACACCTTC.

This clone was seen just once. This rearrangement joins TRBV15 to TRBJ2-1; 8 bases are shared with TRBD1. CDR1 is LNHNV, CDR2 YYDKDF, per germline (reference sequence). V gave up 3 bases and J gave up 13 bases; unmatched junction bases: 17. The CDR3 runs to 16 residues. The CDR3 DNA sequence: TGTGCCACCAGCAGTAATGACAGGGGTCGTTCTTTGGCACAGTTCTTC. This translates into CATSSNDRGRSLAQFF.

The chain uses TRBV3-1 (or the pseudogene TRBV3-2) and TRBJ2-3; 9 positions agree with TRBD2. The CDR3 contains 16 residues. V lost 4 bases and J lost 4; bases outside the gene matches: 9. The V gene's germline CDR1 is LGHDT and CDR2 YNNKEL (reference sequence). The DNA for the CDR3 is TGTGCCAGCAGCCCCCTAGGAGCGGGAGGTTCAGATACGCAGTATTTT. This translates into CASSPLGAGGSDTQYF.

This clone has a single count. The rearrangement joins TRBV1 to TRBJ2-1; TRBD2, the table's D call, was not compared with the DNA. TRBV1 is an annotated pseudogene. This CDR3 has 16 residues. The CDR3 protein is CTSSPRKAGLYNEQFF. The DNA of the CDR3 is TGCACCAGCAGCCCTCGCAAAGCGGGACTTTACAATGAGCAGTTCTTC.

V gene TRBV19 combines with J gene TRBJ1-2; 8 bases fit TRBD1. Germline V gene data show CDR1 as LNHDA and CDR2 as SQIVND (reference sequence). The length of the CDR3 is 14 residues. V lost 6 bases and J lost 0; bases outside the gene matches: 3. CDR3 in amino acids: CASRDRGANYGYTF. In DNA, the CDR3 is TGTGCCAGTAGAGACAGGGGCGCTAACTATGGCTACACCTTC.

J is TRBJ2-2 and V is TRBV19, with 7 bases matching TRBD2. CDR1 is LNHDA, CDR2 SQIVND, per germline (reference sequence). The CDR3 covers 15 residues. Germline trimming cut 1 base from V and 5 bases from J; bases unmatched to any gene: 4. CDR3 nucleotide sequence: TGTGCCAGTAGTATAGGCGGGAGAAGAACCGGGGAGCTGTTTTTT. Its translation is CASSIGGRRTGELFF. Supplemented by reference TRBV19 and TRBJ2-2, the full variable domain reads DGGITQSPKYLFRKEGQNVTLSCEQNLNHDAMYWYRQDPGQGLRLIYYSQIVNDFQKGDIAEGYSVSREKKESFPLTVTSAQKNPTAFYLCASSIGGRRTGELFFGEGSRLTVL.

The gene calls are TRBV2 and TRBJ2-7; D may be TRBD1 (5 bases). V lost 7 bases and J 4 bases, leaving 14 bases between the germline ends. From germline, CDR1 is SNHLY and CDR2 FYNNEI. The CDR3 sequence is 13 residues long. The CDR3 loop is CASMAGLDYEQYF. DNA for the CDR3: TGTGCCAGCATGGCAGGGCTTGATTACGAGCAGTACTTC.